This T cell receptor (beta chain) was sequenced during a study of blood T cell repertoires in COVID-19. The overall study: Nucleic acid was either cDNA or gDNA, and it came from T cells, B-cell-depleted T cells, or PBMCs.

In the study's own analysis: The assay estimated nucleated cells by amplifying reference gene primers. The assay was immunoSEQ multiplex PCR, and TCRdb's table has in-frame clones only and misses some. Clone size and the V and J calls come from that table; the DNA yielded D and trimming. The repertoire holds around 300,000 clones, with around 87% as singletons. This CDR3 spans 16 amino acids. Germline-derived CDR1 and CDR2 are SGHNT and YYREEE (reference sequence). Trimming removed 6 bases at V and 0 bases at J, with 16 bases between. All enrollees were about 18 to 89 years old and from fewer than 30 US areas.

The TCR comes from a woman in her late teens or twenties with acute COVID-19. Source material: PBMCs or T cells enriched from blood (not recorded which). The rearrangement uses TRBV5-4 and TRBJ2-1; D is possibly TRBD2 (5 bases). The CDR3 here is CASKTVGMSSYNEQFF. The CDR3 DNA sequence: TGTGCCAGCAAAACCGTCGGGATGAGCTCCTACAATGAGCAGTTCTTC.